The 12 T cell receptor beta chains in this list originate from one sample, sequenced in a study of T cell clonality in common variable immunodeficiency. Study-level findings and limits: In common variable immunodeficiency, TCR beta chains reportedly carried fewer deletions and N-nucleotide insertions.

Libraries were prepared by immunoSEQ multiplex PCR; TCRdb keeps only in-frame clonotypes and omits some of them. The table lists over 11,000 clones, with no singletons. For these receptors, no antigen is known. Sequenced: peripheral blood mononuclear cells. These TCRs come from a human donor with common variable immunodeficiency.

This clone was seen more than once but under ten times. The read halts 3 residues ahead of the CDR3 end, with the missing end drawn from the germline J gene. V usage is TRBV7-3 and J usage is TRBJ2-7; 12 bases match TRBD1. J gave up 4 bases and V 5 bases, and 9 bases lay outside the gene matches. CDR3 length equals 16 residues. The germline V gene encodes CDR1 SGHTA and CDR2 FQGTGA. The CDR3 here is CASSSRGGQGAYEQYF. Incomplete CDR3 DNA: TGTGCCAGCAGCAGCAGAGGGGGACAGGGGGCTTACGAG.

This clone was seen more than once but under ten times. The CDR3 goes on 3 residues after the read ends, and that part is filled in from the germline J gene. J is TRBJ1-1 and V is TRBV19; D possibly corresponds to TRBD1 (5 bases). Per germline, CDR1 LNHDA and CDR2 SQIVND (reference sequence). The V gene lost 5 bases and the J gene lost 4 bases, with 11 bases spanning the gap. This CDR3 is built from 13 residues. Incomplete CDR3 DNA: TGTGCCAGTAGTCCCACGGGGGGCACTGAA. Its translation: CASSPTGGTE. The entire CDR3 reads CASSPTGGTEAFF.

This clone was counted a few times. The missing CDR3 end, 3 residues past where the read stops, is filled in from the germline J gene. The rearrangement links TRBV7-9 to TRBJ1-5; D might be TRBD1 (6 bases). V lost 8 bases, J lost 5 bases, and 19 bases lay in between. CDR3 size: 15 residues. The germline V gene has CDR1 SEHNR and CDR2 FQNEAQ (reference sequence). The CDR3: CASGPGAGAHQPQHF. The sequenced CDR3 bases are TGTGCCAGCGGGCCCGGGGCAGGGGCGCATCAGCCC.

By share of the sample, this clone is medium-sized. The CDR3 end falls 3 residues outside the read, so it is completed with the germline J gene. V is TRBV28 and J is TRBJ2-1; TRBD2 agrees at 10 bases. The trim removed 9 bases at V and 6 bases at J, leaving 5 bases unmatched. Germline V lookup: CDR1 MDHEN, CDR2 SYDVKM. CDR3 length equals 13 residues. The sequenced CDR3 bases are TGTGCCAGGCGGATAGCGGGGGGCAATGAG. Translated: CARRIAGGNE. The whole CDR3 protein reads CARRIAGGNEQFF.

This clone was observed a handful of times. With the read ending 3 residues before the CDR3 end, the germline J gene is used to fill in that end. The chain is built from TRBV18 and TRBJ1-5; a possible D gene is TRBD1 (6 bases). The CDR3 loop spans 15 amino acids. Per germline, CDR1 KGHSH and CDR2 LQKENI. With 3 bases removed from V and 4 bases from J, the gap between germline ends came to 13 bases. CDR3 region: CASSPRTVLNQPQHF. The part of the CDR3 DNA that was read is TGTGCCAGCTCACCTAGGACAGTCCTTAATCAGCCC. Based on the CDR3 plus reference TRBV18 and TRBJ1-5, the full variable domain is NAGVMQNPRHLVRRRGQEARLRCSPMKGHSHVYWYRQLPEEGLKFMVYLQKENIIDESGMPKERFSAEFPKEGPSILRIQQVVRGDSAAYFCASSPRTVLNQPQHFGDGTRLSIL.

This clone was observed a handful of times. Sequencing ends 3 residues short of the CDR3 end; the germline J gene provides the rest. V gene TRBV7-6 combines with J gene TRBJ1-6; D possibly corresponds to TRBD1 (5 bases). The CDR3 runs to 13 residues. Per germline, CDR1 SGHVS and CDR2 FNYEAQ. The V end was cut by 1 base, the J end by 7 bases, with 5 bases between. The CDR3 DNA, read in part, is TGTGCCAGCAGCTTAGAGGGGAATTCACCC. Protein: CASSLEGNSP. The full-length CDR3 reads as CASSLEGNSPLHF.

This clone turned up a few times. The CDR3 is CASGAYIQETQYF. CDR3 bases read: TGTGCCAGTGGGGCTTACATTCAAGAGACC. V usage is TRBV19 and J usage is TRBJ2-5; the D gene is possibly TRBD1 (5 bases). The CDR3 end is not reached by the read, which stops 3 residues before it; the germline J gene fills it in. Germline V gives CDR1 LNHDA, CDR2 SQIVND (reference sequence). CDR3 length: 13 amino acids. The V gene lost 8 bases and the J gene lost 2 bases, with 12 bases spanning the gap.

About this clone itself: The observed sequence ends 3 residues before the CDR3 terminus, with the missing tail filled in from the germline J gene. This chain uses TRBV19 with TRBJ2-2; D is unclear. Germline V gene lookup returns CDR1 LNHDA and CDR2 SQIVND (reference sequence). CDR3 length: 12 residues. The chain's CDR3 is CASSTQSERLFF. The part of the CDR3 DNA that was read is TGTGCCAGTAGTACCCAATCGGAGCGG.

This clone was recorded many times. The DNA ends 3 residues before the CDR3 does, and the rest of the CDR3 is filled in from the germline J gene. The rearrangement joins TRBV5-1 to TRBJ1-2; maybe TRBD1 (5 bases). V gave up 0 bases and J gave up 3 bases, with 12 bases separating them. The CDR3 covers 15 residues. Per germline, CDR1 SGHRS and CDR2 YFSETQ. The part of the CDR3 DNA that was read is TGCGCCAGCAGCTTGGACGGGGGGTCGGACTATGGC. Amino acids: CASSLDGGSDYG. In full, the CDR3 is CASSLDGGSDYGYTF.

This clone showed up just a few times. Read coverage stops 3 residues before the CDR3 terminus; the germline J gene supplies the remainder. The chain is built from TRBV7-6 and TRBJ1-2; D is perhaps TRBD1 (6 bases). The germline gives CDR1 SGHVS, CDR2 FNYEAQ. Trimming left V 5 bases short and J 6 bases short, with 16 bases between. This CDR3 has 14 amino acids. The DNA read from the CDR3 is TGTGCCAGCAGCACGCGAACAGGGATGGATGGC. This translates into CASSTRTGMDG. In full, the CDR3 reads CASSTRTGMDGYTF.

This clone has just a few counts. With the read ending 3 residues before the CDR3 end, the germline J gene is used to fill in that end. This rearrangement joins TRBV7-9 to TRBJ2-5, with 8 positions matching TRBD1. Germline assignment: CDR1 SEHNR and CDR2 FQNEAQ (reference sequence). CDR3 length equals 13 residues. Germline trimming cut 4 bases from V and 4 bases from J; bases unmatched to any gene: 2. The sequenced part of the CDR3 DNA is TGTGCCAGCAGCTCGACAGGGGCAGAGACC. Translating gives CASSSTGAET. The full CDR3 reads CASSSTGAETQYF.

Points on this clone: The read finishes 3 residues shy of the CDR3 end, and the germline J gene is used to complete it. V and J are TRBV18 and TRBJ2-1; 7 bases are a match to TRBD2. The length of the CDR3 is 13 residues. The ends lost 3 bases at V and 8 bases at J; junction bases unmatched: 4. Germline V gene data show CDR1 as KGHSH and CDR2 as LQKENI. The sequenced part of the CDR3 DNA is TGTGCCAGCTCACCCACTGGGGGGGATGAG. Translating it yields CASSPTGGDE. The CDR3 reads in full as CASSPTGGDEQFF.